The clone carrying this TCR beta chain has just a few counts. As yet, its antigen is unknown. Every donor gave ten milliliters of peripheral blood. The CDR3 sequence is 15 residues long. Germline CDR1 is MDHEN and CDR2 is SYDVKM. V shed 3 bases and J 6 bases; nucleotides not matched to a gene: 6. Combining a sample-barcoded 5' primer with a J-beta primer mix, a second PCR ran for roughly 6 to 12 cycles. MiXCR was run by TCRdb on the 5' RACE reads, yielding one entry per CDR3 protein. The sample has some 1,800,000 distinct CDR3 sequences, 39% seen once; the top ten hold approximately 22%. The sample belongs to a study of blood T cells in healthy people across ages. Study-wide results and caveats: In long-lived donors, naive CD4+ cell counts and diversity exceeded those of aged donors.

This clonotype was sampled from a human donor in good health. The gene calls are TRBV28 and TRBJ2-7; 12 bases map to TRBD1. The sequencing sample was made of blood. CDR3 nucleotides: TGTGCCAGCAGTTTGGCGGGGACAGGGGGCGTCGAGCAGTACTTC. It yields the protein CASSLAGTGGVEQYF. The full variable domain, completed using reference TRBV28 and TRBJ2-7, is DVKVTQSSRYLVKRTGEKVFLECVQDMDHENMFWYRQDPGLGLRLIYFSYDVKMKEKGDIPEGYSVSREKKERFSLILESASTNQTSMYLCASSLAGTGGVEQYFGPGTRLTVT.